The clone carrying this T cell receptor beta chain was found many times. The data originate from a study of early T cells in non-severe SARS-CoV-2 infection. The TCR library protocol attached unique molecular identifiers to the individual cDNA molecules. MiXCR, run by TCRdb on the 5' RACE reads, gives a single entry per CDR3 protein. The sample consists of under 20,000 distinct CDR3 sequences, roughly 5% of them appearing once. CDR1 is GTSNPN, CDR2 SVGIG, per germline (reference sequence). The V end lost 3 bases, the J end lost 2 bases, and 10 bases lay between the germline ends. The CDR3 runs 13 residues.

The sequenced material came from whole blood. This chain connects TRBV30 to TRBJ1-1; no reliable D call. This TCR derives from an adult who was a healthcare worker with PCR-confirmed SARS-CoV-2 infection or an uninfected control (not recorded which). In DNA form, the CDR3 reads TGTGCCTGGAGGGTACAAGAAAACACTGAAGCTTTCTTT. This codes for CAWRVQENTEAFF.